The present T cell receptor beta chain was sequenced within a study of T cells in Graves' hyperthyroidism and ophthalmopathy. Study results and limitations: Separation of ophthalmopathy from stable hyperthyroidism was achieved by a 13 V-J model.

Uncontrolled infection, other autoimmune disease, pregnancy or lactation disqualified patients from enrolment. Turning to this clonotype: Its specificity is not known.

Researchers took RNA transcripts and amplified the TCR beta CDR3 regions from them. The primer set for the first-round RT-PCR of the TCR CDR3 was HTBI. TCRdb re-called the multiplex PCR reads with MiXCR, one entry per CDR3 protein. The sample includes hundreds of thousands of distinct CDR3 sequences, roughly 20% of them seen just once. Sequences were obtained from blood. The clonotype comes from a man between 25 and 39 years old with Graves' ophthalmopathy.

CDR3 DNA sequence: TGCGCCAGCAGCCAAGATCCACCAACGGCTGGAAACACCATATATTTT. As protein: CASSQDPPTAGNTIYF. The chain combines TRBV4-1 with TRBJ1-3; no clear D gene. CDR1 and CDR2 from the germline V gene are MGHRA and YSYEKL. The CDR3 length is 16 residues. Between the trimmed V and J ends, which lost 0 bases and 2 bases, there was a span of 11 bases.